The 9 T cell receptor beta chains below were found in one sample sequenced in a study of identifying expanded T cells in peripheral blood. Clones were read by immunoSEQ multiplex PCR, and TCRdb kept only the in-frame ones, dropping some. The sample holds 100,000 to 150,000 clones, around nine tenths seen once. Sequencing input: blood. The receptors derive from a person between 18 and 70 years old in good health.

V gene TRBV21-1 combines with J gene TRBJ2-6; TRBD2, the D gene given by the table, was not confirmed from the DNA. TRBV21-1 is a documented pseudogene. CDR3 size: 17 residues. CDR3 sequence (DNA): TGTGCCAGCAGCAAAGGCGGGGGGCTTTCGGGGGCCAACGTCCTGACTTTC. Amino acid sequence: CASSKGGGLSGANVLTF.

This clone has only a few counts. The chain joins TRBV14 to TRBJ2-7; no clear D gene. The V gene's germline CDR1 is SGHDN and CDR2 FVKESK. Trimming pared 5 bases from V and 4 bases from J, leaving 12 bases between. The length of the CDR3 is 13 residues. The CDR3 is CASSEVRLYEQYF. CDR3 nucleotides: TGTGCCAGCAGCGAAGTACGTTTGTACGAGCAGTACTTC.

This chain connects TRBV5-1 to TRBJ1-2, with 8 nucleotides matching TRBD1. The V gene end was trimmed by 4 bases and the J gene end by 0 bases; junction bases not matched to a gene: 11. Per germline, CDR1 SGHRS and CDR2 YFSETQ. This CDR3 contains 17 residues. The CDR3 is CASSVPGQASANYGYTF. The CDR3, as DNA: TGCGCCAGCAGCGTTCCGGGACAGGCATCCGCTAACTATGGCTACACCTTC.

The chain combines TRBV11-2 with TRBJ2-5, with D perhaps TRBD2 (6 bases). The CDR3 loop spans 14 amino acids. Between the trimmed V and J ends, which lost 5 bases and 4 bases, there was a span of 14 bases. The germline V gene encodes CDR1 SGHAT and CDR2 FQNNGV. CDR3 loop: CASSLNDGGETQYF. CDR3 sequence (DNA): TGTGCCAGCAGCCTAAACGACGGGGGAGAGACCCAGTACTTC. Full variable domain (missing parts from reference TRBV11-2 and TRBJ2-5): EAGVAQSPRYKIIEKRQSVAFWCNPISGHATLYWYQQILGQGPKLLIQFQNNGVVDDSQLPKDRFSAERLKGVDSTLKIQPAKLEDSAVYLCASSLNDGGETQYFGPGTRLLVL.

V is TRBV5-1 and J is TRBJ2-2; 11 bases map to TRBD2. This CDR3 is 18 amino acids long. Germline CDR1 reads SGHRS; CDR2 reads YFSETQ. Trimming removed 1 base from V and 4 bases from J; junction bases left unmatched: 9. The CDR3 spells CASSLHLLAGASTGELFF. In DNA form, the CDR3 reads TGCGCCAGCAGCTTGCACCTACTAGCGGGAGCCTCCACCGGGGAGCTGTTTTTT.

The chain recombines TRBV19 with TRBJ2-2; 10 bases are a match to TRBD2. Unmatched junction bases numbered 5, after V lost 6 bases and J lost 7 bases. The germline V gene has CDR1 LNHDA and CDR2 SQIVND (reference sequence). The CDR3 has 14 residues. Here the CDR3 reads CASRASGRNGELFF. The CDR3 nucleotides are TGTGCCAGTAGAGCTAGCGGGAGAAACGGGGAGCTGTTTTTT. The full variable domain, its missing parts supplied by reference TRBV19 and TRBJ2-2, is DGGITQSPKYLFRKEGQNVTLSCEQNLNHDAMYWYRQDPGQGLRLIYYSQIVNDFQKGDIAEGYSVSREKKESFPLTVTSAQKNPTAFYLCASRASGRNGELFFGEGSRLTVL.

The CDR3: CASSQDGLAGGTDTQYF. The CDR3 bases are TGCGCCAGCAGCCAAGACGGGCTAGCGGGGGGCACAGATACGCAGTATTTT. V and J are TRBV4-1 and TRBJ2-3, with 10 bases lining up with TRBD2. J gave up 1 base and V 0 bases, and 4 bases lay outside the gene matches. CDR1 is MGHRA, CDR2 YSYEKL, per germline. This CDR3 has 17 amino acids.

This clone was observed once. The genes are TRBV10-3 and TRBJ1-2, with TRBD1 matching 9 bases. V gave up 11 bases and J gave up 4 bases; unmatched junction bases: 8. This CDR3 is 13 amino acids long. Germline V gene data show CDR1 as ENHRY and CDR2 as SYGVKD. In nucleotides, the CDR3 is TGTGCCTCTACCGGGACAGGGCCCTATGGCTACACCTTC. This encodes CASTGTGPYGYTF.

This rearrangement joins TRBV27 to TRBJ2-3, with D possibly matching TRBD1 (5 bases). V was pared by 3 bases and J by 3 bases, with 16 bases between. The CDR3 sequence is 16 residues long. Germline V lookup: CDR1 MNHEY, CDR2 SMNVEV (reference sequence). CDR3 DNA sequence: TGTGCCAGCAGTTTTCGTGGGGCGGATGGGACAGATACGCAGTATTTT. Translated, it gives CASSFRGADGTDTQYF.